The source of this TCR beta chain is a study of blood T cells in healthy people across ages. For the second PCR, which ran for about 7 to 11 cycles, a sample-barcoded 5' primer and a J-beta primer mix were used. TCRdb passed the 5' RACE reads through MiXCR, listing each CDR3 protein once. The sample lists some 700,000 distinct CDR3 sequences, roughly 41% seen once, with around a fifth in the top ten. V was pared by 11 bases and J by 4 bases, with 12 bases between. Germline V gene lookup returns CDR1 ENHRY and CDR2 SYGVKD. CDR3 length: 12 amino acids. There are many counts of this clonotype. Sequenced: blood. J is TRBJ2-1 and V is TRBV10-3, with a weak D call TRBD2 (5 bases). This clonotype was obtained from a woman in her fifties or sixties in good health. This chain's CDR3 is CAVGKNYNEQFF. The CDR3 nucleotides are TGTGCCGTCGGGAAGAATTACAATGAGCAGTTCTTC.